A selection of T cell receptor beta chains follows, all from one sample in a study of T-cell memory formation after mild COVID-19. Each CDR3 protein gets one entry after TCRdb re-called the 5' RACE reads with MiXCR. The sample records a few hundred thousand distinct CDR3 sequences, 20% to 25% being singletons. The specimen was PBMCs or a T cell subset sorted from them (not recorded which). All receptors come from an adult woman who had mild COVID-19 (a few samples of this study predate the infection). Cell type and time point are not known. CDR3s include the opening cysteine and the closing phenylalanine or tryptophan. A D gene is named only where the DNA matches it firmly. Clone sizes are given selectively: once, few, many, or a class where the clone is expanded.

v_gene	abundance	j_gene	d_gene	CDR3nt	CDR3aa
TRBV20-1	-	TRBJ2-7	TRBD1	TGCAGTGCCAGCGCAGGGGGCTACGAGCAGTACTTC	CSASAGGYEQYF
TRBV20-1	-	TRBJ2-1	TRBD1	TGCAGTGCTAGTGACGGACAGGGTATCCGCGAGTTCTTC	CSASDGQGIREFF
TRBV12-3/TRBV12-4	few	TRBJ2-3	-	TGTGCCAGCAGTTGGACGGCCAGGGATACGCAGTATTTT	CASSWTARDTQYF
TRBV5-1	few	TRBJ1-5	-	TGCGCCAGCAGCTTGGACACCGATCAGCCCCAGCATTTT	CASSLDTDQPQHF
TRBV19	-	TRBJ1-2	TRBD1	TGTGCCAGTAGTACCGAGACAGGGAACGGCTACACCTTC	CASSTETGNGYTF
TRBV5-1	few	TRBJ2-2	-	TGCGCCAGCAGCTTGAGGATAGCGACTCTGAACACCGGGGAGCTGTTTTTT	CASSLRIATLNTGELFF
TRBV18	-	TRBJ2-7	-	TGTGCCAGCTCACCCGCTCCGGGATCGGATCAGTACTTC	CASSPAPGSDQYF
TRBV5-1	few	TRBJ2-5	-	TGCGCCAGCAGCCTTATGCCTCAAGAGACCCAGTACTTC	CASSLMPQETQYF
TRBV24-1	few	TRBJ2-2	-	TGTGCCACCAGTGATTATCAGCCTTCGAACACCGGGGAGCTGTTTTTT	CATSDYQPSNTGELFF
TRBV20-1	-	TRBJ1-5	-	TGCAGTGCTAGACTCTCCTCCGGGACAAGCAATCAGCCCCAGCATTTT	CSARLSSGTSNQPQHF
TRBV7-9	few	TRBJ1-2	-	TGTGCCAGCAGCTTAAGTCAGGAGGATGGCTACACCTTC	CASSLSQEDGYTF
TRBV18	-	TRBJ2-5	-	TGTGCCAGCTCCGAGGCCCAAGAGACCCAGTACTTC	CASSEAQETQYF
TRBV27	-	TRBJ1-1	-	TGTGCCAGCAGTTTATACTCGCGGAACACTGAAGCTTTCTTT	CASSLYSRNTEAFF
TRBV7-2	-	TRBJ1-1	TRBD1	TGTGCCAGCAGCCTAAGGGACAGGGGAGGGGAAGCTTTCTTT	CASSLRDRGGEAFF
TRBV5-5	-	TRBJ2-1	TRBD2	TGTGCCAGCAGCTTGGCCTCTAGCGGGGGGACTCTAAGAGCCTACAATGAGCAGTTCTTC	CASSLASSGGTLRAYNEQFF
TRBV5-5	many	TRBJ2-7	-	TGTGCCAGCAGCTTGCCCCCTGAGGACGAGCAGTACTTC	CASSLPPEDEQYF
TRBV20-1	few	TRBJ2-7	TRBD1	TGCAGTGCCACGACAGGGTCGACCTACGAGCAGTACTTC	CSATTGSTYEQYF
TRBV10-3	few	TRBJ2-3	TRBD2	TGTGCCATCAGTGAGTCGGGACTAGCGGGAGACGCAGATACGCAGTATTTT	CAISESGLAGDADTQYF
TRBV20-1	few	TRBJ2-5	TRBD1	TGCAGTGCTAGAAGGGGGCCGGAAGAGACCCAGTACTTC	CSARRGPEETQYF
TRBV9	-	TRBJ2-2	TRBD2	TGTGCCAGCCGCGTAGTGGTACCACTAGCGGGGGGGCCGAACACCGGGGAGCTGTTTTTT	CASRVVVPLAGGPNTGELFF
TRBV12-3/TRBV12-4	-	TRBJ2-3	-	TGTGCCAGCAGTCCCAGGAGGGATACGCAGTATTTT	CASSPRRDTQYF
TRBV5-5	few	TRBJ2-7	TRBD1	TGTGCCAGCAGCTTCCAGGGGGCCGAGGAGCAGTACTTC	CASSFQGAEEQYF
TRBV5-6	few	TRBJ2-1	TRBD2	TGTGCCAGCAGCCTCACTAGCGGGAGGTTTAGTAATGAGCAGTTCTTC	CASSLTSGRFSNEQFF
TRBV7-2	few	TRBJ2-1	TRBD2	TGTGCCAGCATGGAGCGGGGGAGCTCCTACAATGAGCAGTTCTTC	CASMERGSSYNEQFF
TRBV5-5	many	TRBJ2-1	-	TGTGCCAGCAGCCCGGGGGGCATGCCCCACAATGAGCAGTTCTTC	CASSPGGMPHNEQFF
TRBV29-1	-	TRBJ2-2	-	TGCAGCGCCCTGACAAGGACCGGGGAGCTGTTTTTT	CSALTRTGELFF
TRBV24-1	-	TRBJ2-6	TRBD1	TGTGCCACCAGTGATTTGTCAGGGGGCGCATCTGGGGCCAACGTCCTGACTTTC	CATSDLSGGASGANVLTF
TRBV4-1	-	TRBJ2-7	-	TGCGCCAGCAGCCAACCGACCCTCGCACCCTACGAGCAGTACTTC	CASSQPTLAPYEQYF
TRBV12-3/TRBV12-4	-	TRBJ2-3	-	TGTGCCAGCAGATTGAGCGGTTCCGGAGATACGCAGTATTTT	CASRLSGSGDTQYF
TRBV7-9	-	TRBJ2-7	TRBD1	TGTGCCAGCAGGGGACAGGCCGGTCCCTACGAGCAGTACTTC	CASRGQAGPYEQYF
TRBV19	few	TRBJ1-1	-	TGTGCCAGTAGTAAACCCGTGTTGGGCGCTGAAGCTTTCTTT	CASSKPVLGAEAFF
TRBV5-6	few	TRBJ2-5	-	TGTGCCAGCAGCTTGGCCACAGGGCCCCGCGAGACCCAGTACTTC	CASSLATGPRETQYF
TRBV7-9	-	TRBJ2-3	-	TGTGCCAGCAGGGGCGGGGCGCCTAGCACAGATACGCAGTATTTT	CASRGGAPSTDTQYF
TRBV5-1	few	TRBJ1-1	-	TGCGCCAGCAGCAAAACCCCACAGGAGAAGAACACTGAAGCTTTCTTT	CASSKTPQEKNTEAFF
TRBV15	-	TRBJ2-5	-	TGTGCCACCAGCAGTTTAAGGACAGAGCAAGAGACCCAGTACTTC	CATSSLRTEQETQYF
TRBV7-2	-	TRBJ2-7	TRBD2	TGTGCCAGCAGCTCCCCCGGGACTAAATACGAGCAGTACTTC	CASSSPGTKYEQYF
TRBV7-8	-	TRBJ1-3	-	TGTGCCAGCAGCTTAACCGACAGAGCTGGAAACACCATATATTTT	CASSLTDRAGNTIYF
TRBV20-1	-	TRBJ2-7	-	TGCAGTGCTAGAGCTCACCGGGACTTGCGCAACTACGAGCAGTACTTC	CSARAHRDLRNYEQYF
TRBV10-3	few	TRBJ2-1	-	TGTGCCATCGGCGTAGGGAGCGAGGAAGAGCAGTTCTTC	CAIGVGSEEEQFF
TRBV4-1	many	TRBJ2-2	-	TGCGCCAGCAGCCAAGACGACAGGCCCACCGGGGAGCTGTTTTTT	CASSQDDRPTGELFF
TRBV24-1	once	TRBJ2-1	-	TGTGCCACCAGTGATTTGGACAGTTCCTACAATGAGCAGTTCTTC	CATSDLDSSYNEQFF
TRBV6-1	many	TRBJ2-7	TRBD2	TGTGCCAGCACGGTTGAGGCGGGGGGTTACGAGCAGTACTTC	CASTVEAGGYEQYF
TRBV6-2/TRBV6-3	-	TRBJ1-5	TRBD1	TGTGCCAGCAGTTACACCGACCGGGACAGACGCATTCAGCCCCAGCATTTT	CASSYTDRDRRIQPQHF
TRBV12-3/TRBV12-4	-	TRBJ1-2	-	TGTGCCAGCAGTTTAATGTATCAAAACTATGGCTACACCTTC	CASSLMYQNYGYTF
TRBV7-9	-	TRBJ2-7	-	TGTGCCAGCAGACCCCCCCAGGGGCGATTCGAGCAGTACTTC	CASRPPQGRFEQYF
TRBV2	-	TRBJ2-7	-	TGTGCCAGCAGTGAACGGGGCTACGAGCAGTACTTC	CASSERGYEQYF
TRBV7-7	few	TRBJ2-2	-	TGTGCTAGCAGCCTCGGGATATCGAACACCGGGGAGCTGTTTTTT	CASSLGISNTGELFF